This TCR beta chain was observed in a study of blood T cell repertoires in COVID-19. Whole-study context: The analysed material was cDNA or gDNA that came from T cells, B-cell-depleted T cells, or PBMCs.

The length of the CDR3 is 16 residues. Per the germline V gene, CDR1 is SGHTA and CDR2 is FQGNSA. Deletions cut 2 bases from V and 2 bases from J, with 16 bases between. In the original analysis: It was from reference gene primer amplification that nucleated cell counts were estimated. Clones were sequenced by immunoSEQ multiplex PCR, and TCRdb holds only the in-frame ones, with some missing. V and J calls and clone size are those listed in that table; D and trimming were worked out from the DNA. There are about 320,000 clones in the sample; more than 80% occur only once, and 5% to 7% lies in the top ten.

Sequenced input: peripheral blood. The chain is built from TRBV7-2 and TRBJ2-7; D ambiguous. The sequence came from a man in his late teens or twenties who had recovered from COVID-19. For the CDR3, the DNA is TGTGCCAGCAGCTTAAAACTTGAGGCGGCACCCTACGAGCAGTACTTC. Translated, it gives CASSLKLEAAPYEQYF.